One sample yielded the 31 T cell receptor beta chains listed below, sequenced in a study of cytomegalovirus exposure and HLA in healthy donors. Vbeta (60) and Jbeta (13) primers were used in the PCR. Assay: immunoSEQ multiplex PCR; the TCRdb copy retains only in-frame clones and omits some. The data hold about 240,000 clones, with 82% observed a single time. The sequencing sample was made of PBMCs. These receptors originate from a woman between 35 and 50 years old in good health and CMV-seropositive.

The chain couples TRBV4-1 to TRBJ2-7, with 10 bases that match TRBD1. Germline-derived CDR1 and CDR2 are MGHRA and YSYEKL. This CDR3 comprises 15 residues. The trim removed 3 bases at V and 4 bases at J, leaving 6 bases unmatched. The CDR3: CASSHPGQGLYEQYF. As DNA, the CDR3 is TGCGCCAGCAGCCATCCGGGACAGGGGTTATACGAGCAGTACTTC.

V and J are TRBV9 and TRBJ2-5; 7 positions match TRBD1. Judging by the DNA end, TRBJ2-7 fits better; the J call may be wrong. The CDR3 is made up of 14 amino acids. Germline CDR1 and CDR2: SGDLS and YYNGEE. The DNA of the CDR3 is TGTGCCAGCAGCCCACAGGGGATGGCCTACGAGCAGTACTTC. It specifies CASSPQGMAYEQYF.

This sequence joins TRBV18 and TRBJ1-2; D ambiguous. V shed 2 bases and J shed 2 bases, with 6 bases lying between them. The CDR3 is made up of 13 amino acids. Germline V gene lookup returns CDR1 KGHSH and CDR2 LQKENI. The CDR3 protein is CASSPTENYGYTF. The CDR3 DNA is TGTGCCAGCTCACCAACAGAGAACTATGGCTACACCTTC. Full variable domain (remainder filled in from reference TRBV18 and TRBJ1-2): NAGVMQNPRHLVRRRGQEARLRCSPMKGHSHVYWYRQLPEEGLKFMVYLQKENIIDESGMPKERFSAEFPKEGPSILRIQQVVRGDSAAYFCASSPTENYGYTFGSGTRLTVV.

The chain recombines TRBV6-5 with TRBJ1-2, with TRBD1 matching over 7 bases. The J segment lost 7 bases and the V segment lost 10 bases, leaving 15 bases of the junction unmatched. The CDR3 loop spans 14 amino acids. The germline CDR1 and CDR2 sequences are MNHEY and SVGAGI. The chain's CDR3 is CATGQPLRAGGYTF. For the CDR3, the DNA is TGTGCCACGGGACAGCCCCTACGGGCGGGTGGCTACACCTTC.

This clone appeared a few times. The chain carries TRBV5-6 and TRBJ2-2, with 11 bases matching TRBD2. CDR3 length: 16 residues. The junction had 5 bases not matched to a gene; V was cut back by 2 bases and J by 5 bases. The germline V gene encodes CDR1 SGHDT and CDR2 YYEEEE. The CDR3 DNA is TGTGCCAGCAGCTTTAGCGGGAGGGCCCGTACCGGGGAGCTGTTTTTT. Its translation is CASSFSGRARTGELFF.

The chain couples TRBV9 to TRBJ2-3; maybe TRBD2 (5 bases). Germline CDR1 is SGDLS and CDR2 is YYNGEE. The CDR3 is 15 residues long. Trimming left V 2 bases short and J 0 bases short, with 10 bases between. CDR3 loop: CASSVEGFSTDTQYF. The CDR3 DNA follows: TGTGCCAGCAGCGTCGAGGGTTTCAGCACAGATACGCAGTATTTT.

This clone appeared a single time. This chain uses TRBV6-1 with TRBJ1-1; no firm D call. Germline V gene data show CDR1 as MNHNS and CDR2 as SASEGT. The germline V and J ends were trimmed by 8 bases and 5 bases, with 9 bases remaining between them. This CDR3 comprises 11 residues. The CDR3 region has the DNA TGTGCCAGCCGGGGAGGAACTGAAGCTTTCTTT. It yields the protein CASRGGTEAFF.

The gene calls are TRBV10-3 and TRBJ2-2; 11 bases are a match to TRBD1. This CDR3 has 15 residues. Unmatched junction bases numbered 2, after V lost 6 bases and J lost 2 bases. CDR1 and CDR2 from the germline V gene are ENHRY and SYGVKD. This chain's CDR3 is CAIRGTGGNTGELFF. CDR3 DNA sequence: TGTGCCATCAGGGGGACAGGGGGAAACACCGGGGAGCTGTTTTTT.

CDR3 DNA: TGTGCCAGCAGCCTAGAACGGAGACAGGGGGCGGTCGGCTATGGCTACACCTTC. Protein product: CASSLERRQGAVGYGYTF. J is TRBJ1-2 and V is TRBV5-6; 10 positions match TRBD1. CDR1 is SGHDT and CDR2 is YYEEEE in the germline V gene. V was pared by 4 bases and J by 4 bases, with 16 bases of the junction left unmatched. CDR3 length: 18 residues. The variable domain in full, with the rest retrieved from reference TRBV5-6 and TRBJ1-2, is DAGVTQSPTHLIKTRGQQVTLRCSPKSGHDTVSWYQQALGQGPQFIFQYYEEEERQRGNFPDRFSGHQFPNYSSELNVNALLLGDSALYLCASSLERRQGAVGYGYTFGSGTRLTVV.

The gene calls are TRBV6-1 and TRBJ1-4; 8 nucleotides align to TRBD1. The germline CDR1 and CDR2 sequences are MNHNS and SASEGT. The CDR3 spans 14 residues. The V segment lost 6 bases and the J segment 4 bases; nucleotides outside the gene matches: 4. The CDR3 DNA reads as TGTGCCAGCAGAGAGGACAGGGTTAATGAAAAACTGTTTTTT. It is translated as CASREDRVNEKLFF.

This CDR3 is CASSLVGQGIARAYGYTF. Written as DNA, the CDR3 is TGTGCCAGCAGCTTAGTCGGACAGGGGATCGCGAGGGCTTATGGCTACACCTTC. The chain uses TRBV7-9 and TRBJ1-2; 9 nucleotides line up with TRBD1. V shed 1 base and J 5 bases; nucleotides not matched to a gene: 14. Germline lookup yields CDR1 SEHNR and CDR2 FQNEAQ (reference sequence). The length of the CDR3 is 18 residues.

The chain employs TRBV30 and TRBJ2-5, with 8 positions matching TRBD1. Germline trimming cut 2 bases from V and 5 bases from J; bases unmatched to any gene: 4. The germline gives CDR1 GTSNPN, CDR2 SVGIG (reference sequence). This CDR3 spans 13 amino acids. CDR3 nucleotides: TGTGCCTGGAGTATAACAGGGGGGGAGACCCAGTACTTC. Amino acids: CAWSITGGETQYF.

The CDR3 here is CASSIAGTAGNTIYF. The CDR3 DNA reads as TGTGCCAGTAGTATAGCCGGGACAGCTGGAAACACCATATATTTT. The V and J genes are TRBV19 and TRBJ1-3; 7 bases fit TRBD1. V shed 1 base and J 2 bases; nucleotides not matched to a gene: 2. CDR1 and CDR2 (germline): LNHDA, SQIVND (reference sequence). The CDR3 length is 15 residues.

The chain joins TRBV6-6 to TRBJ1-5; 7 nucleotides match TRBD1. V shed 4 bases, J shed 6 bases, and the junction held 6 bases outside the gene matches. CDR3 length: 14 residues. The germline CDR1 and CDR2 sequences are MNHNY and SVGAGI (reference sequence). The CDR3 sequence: CASSFRQGVQPQHF. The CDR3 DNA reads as TGTGCCAGCAGTTTCAGACAGGGAGTTCAGCCCCAGCATTTT.

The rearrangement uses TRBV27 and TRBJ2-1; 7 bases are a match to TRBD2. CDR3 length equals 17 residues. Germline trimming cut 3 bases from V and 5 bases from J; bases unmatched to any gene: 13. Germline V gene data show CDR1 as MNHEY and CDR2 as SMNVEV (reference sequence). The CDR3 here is CASSLRLRDYPDNEQFF. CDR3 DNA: TGTGCCAGCAGTTTGCGACTCCGGGACTACCCCGACAATGAGCAGTTCTTC.

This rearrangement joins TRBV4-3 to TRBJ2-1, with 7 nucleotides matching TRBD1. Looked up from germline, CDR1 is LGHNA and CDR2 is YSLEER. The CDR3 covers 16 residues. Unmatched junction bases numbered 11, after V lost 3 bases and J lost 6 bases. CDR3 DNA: TGCGCCAGCAGCCAGGGCCGACAGGGCCCCCTCAATGAGCAGTTCTTC. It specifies CASSQGRQGPLNEQFF.

The CDR3 DNA follows: TGTGCCAGCAGCTTAGATGGGACAGGGGGTTCCGGGGAGCTGTTTTTT. This codes for CASSLDGTGGSGELFF. This chain uses TRBV7-3 with TRBJ2-2; TRBD1 aligns across 11 bases. The J segment lost 6 bases and the V segment lost 2 bases, leaving 5 bases of the junction unmatched. Germline-derived CDR1 and CDR2 are SGHTA and FQGTGA. The CDR3 has 16 amino acids.

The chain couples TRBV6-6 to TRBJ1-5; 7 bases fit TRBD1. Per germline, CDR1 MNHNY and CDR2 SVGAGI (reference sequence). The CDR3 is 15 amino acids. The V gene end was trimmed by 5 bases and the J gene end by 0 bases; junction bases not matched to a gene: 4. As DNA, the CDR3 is TGTGCCAGCAGTAGGGACAGCTATAGCAATCAGCCCCAGCATTTT. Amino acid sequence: CASSRDSYSNQPQHF.

The CDR3 region is CASSPDRASLQAFF. CDR3 in DNA: TGCGCCAGCAGCCCGGACAGGGCGAGCCTGCAAGCTTTCTTT. This rearrangement joins TRBV5-1 to TRBJ1-1; 8 bases match TRBD1. V lost 4 bases to trimming and J lost 9 bases; unmatched junction nucleotides: 11. The length of the CDR3 is 14 residues. Per germline, CDR1 SGHRS and CDR2 YFSETQ. The full variable domain, rest sourced from reference TRBV5-1 and TRBJ1-1, is KAGVTQTPRYLIKTRGQQVTLSCSPISGHRSVSWYQQTPGQGLQFLFEYFSETQRNKGNFPGRFSGRQFSNSRSEMNVSTLELGDSALYLCASSPDRASLQAFFGQGTRLTVV.

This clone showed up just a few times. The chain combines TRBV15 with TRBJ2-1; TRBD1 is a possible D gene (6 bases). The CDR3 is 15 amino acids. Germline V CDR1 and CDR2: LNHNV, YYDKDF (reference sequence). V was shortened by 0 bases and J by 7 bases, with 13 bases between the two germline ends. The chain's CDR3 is CATSRDLGGTNEQFF. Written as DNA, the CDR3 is TGTGCCACCAGCAGAGATCTAGGGGGTACAAATGAGCAGTTCTTC.

The CDR3 sequence: CASSSGTSGALGWDEQFF. The CDR3 DNA reads as TGTGCCAGCAGCTCCGGGACTAGCGGGGCCTTAGGATGGGATGAGCAGTTCTTC. The chain joins TRBV7-7 to TRBJ2-1; the match to TRBD2 covers 13 bases. Germline V lookup: CDR1 SSHAT, CDR2 FNYEAQ (reference sequence). The V gene end was trimmed by 4 bases and the J gene end by 8 bases; junction bases not matched to a gene: 14. The CDR3 runs 18 residues.

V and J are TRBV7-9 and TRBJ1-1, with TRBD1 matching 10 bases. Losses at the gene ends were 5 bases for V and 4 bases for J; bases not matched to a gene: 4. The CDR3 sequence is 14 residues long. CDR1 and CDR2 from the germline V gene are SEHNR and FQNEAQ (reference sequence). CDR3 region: CASSVGTGATEAFF. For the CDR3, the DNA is TGTGCCAGCAGCGTCGGGACAGGGGCCACTGAAGCTTTCTTT.

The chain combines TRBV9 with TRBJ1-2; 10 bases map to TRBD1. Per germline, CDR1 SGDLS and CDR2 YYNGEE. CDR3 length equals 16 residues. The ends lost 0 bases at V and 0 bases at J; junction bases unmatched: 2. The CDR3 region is CASSVGDRGSNYGYTF. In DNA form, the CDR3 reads TGTGCCAGCAGCGTAGGGGACAGGGGATCTAACTATGGCTACACCTTC.

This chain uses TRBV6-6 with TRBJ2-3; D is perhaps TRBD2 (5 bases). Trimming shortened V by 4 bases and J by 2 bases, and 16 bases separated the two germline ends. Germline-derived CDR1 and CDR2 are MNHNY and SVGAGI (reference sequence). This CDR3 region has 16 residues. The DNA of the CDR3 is TGTGCCAGCAGTTTGGTCAAGAGGGTATACACAGATACGCAGTATTTT. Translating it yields CASSLVKRVYTDTQYF.

The CDR3 sequence: CASSDWSSGNEKLFF. CDR3 DNA sequence: TGTGCCAGCAGCGATTGGAGTTCCGGAAATGAAAAACTGTTTTTT. The rearrangement joins TRBV7-9 to TRBJ1-4, with unresolved D. The germline V and J ends were trimmed by 5 bases and 5 bases, with 15 bases remaining between them. Germline CDR1 reads SEHNR; CDR2 reads FQNEAQ (reference sequence). The CDR3 runs to 15 residues.

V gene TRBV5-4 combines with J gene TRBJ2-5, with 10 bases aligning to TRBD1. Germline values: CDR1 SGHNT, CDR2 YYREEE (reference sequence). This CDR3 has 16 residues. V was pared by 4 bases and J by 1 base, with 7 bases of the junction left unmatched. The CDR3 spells CASSKGTGALQETQYF. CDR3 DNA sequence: TGTGCCAGCAGCAAAGGGACAGGGGCCCTCCAAGAGACCCAGTACTTC.

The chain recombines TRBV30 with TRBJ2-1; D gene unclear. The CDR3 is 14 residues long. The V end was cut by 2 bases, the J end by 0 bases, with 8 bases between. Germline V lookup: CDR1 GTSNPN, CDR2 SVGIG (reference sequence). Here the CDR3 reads CAWSPGSSYNEQFF. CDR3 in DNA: TGTGCCTGGAGTCCCGGGTCCTCCTACAATGAGCAGTTCTTC. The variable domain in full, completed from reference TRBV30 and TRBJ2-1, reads SQTIHQWPATLVQPVGSPLSLECTVEGTSNPNLYWYRQAAGRGLQLLFYSVGIGQISSEVPQNLSASRPQDRQFILSSKKLLLSDSGFYLCAWSPGSSYNEQFFGPGTRLTVL.

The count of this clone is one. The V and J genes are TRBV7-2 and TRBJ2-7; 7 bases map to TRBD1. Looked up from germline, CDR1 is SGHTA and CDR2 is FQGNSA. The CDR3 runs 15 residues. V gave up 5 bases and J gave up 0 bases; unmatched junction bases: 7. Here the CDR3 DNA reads TGTGCCAGCAGCCCCCGGACAGGTGGCTCCTACGAGCAGTACTTC. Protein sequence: CASSPRTGGSYEQYF.

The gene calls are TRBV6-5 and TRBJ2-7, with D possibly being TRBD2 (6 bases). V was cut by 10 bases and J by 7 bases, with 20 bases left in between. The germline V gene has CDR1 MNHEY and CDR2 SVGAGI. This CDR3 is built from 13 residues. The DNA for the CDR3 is TGTGCCACCGAAACTGCGGGGTTAGGAGAGCAGTACTTC. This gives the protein CATETAGLGEQYF.

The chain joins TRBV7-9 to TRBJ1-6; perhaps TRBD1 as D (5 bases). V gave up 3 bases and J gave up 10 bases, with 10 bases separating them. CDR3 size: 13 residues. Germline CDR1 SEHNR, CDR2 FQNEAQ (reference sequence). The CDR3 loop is CASSFGGGSPLHF. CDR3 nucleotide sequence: TGTGCCAGCAGCTTCGGGGGGGGATCACCCCTCCACTTT.

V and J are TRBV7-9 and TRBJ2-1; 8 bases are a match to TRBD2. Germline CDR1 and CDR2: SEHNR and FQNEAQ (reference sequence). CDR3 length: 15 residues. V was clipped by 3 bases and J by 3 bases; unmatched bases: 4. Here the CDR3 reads CASSFGGAYYNEQFF. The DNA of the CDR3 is TGTGCCAGCAGCTTCGGGGGGGCCTACTACAATGAGCAGTTCTTC. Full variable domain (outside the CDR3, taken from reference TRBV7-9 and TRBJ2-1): DTGVSQNPRHKITKRGQNVTFRCDPISEHNRLYWYRQTLGQGPEFLTYFQNEAQLEKSRLLSDRFSAERPKGSFSTLEIQRTEQGDSAMYLCASSFGGAYYNEQFFGPGTRLTVL.